These 10 T cell receptor beta chains originate from one sample sequenced in a study of tumor-infiltrating lymphocytes in primary liver carcinoma. For blood RNA, unsorted whole blood served as the source, and germline DNA was extracted too. From about 0.45 ug total RNA, TCR beta cDNA was generated with a primer in the constant region. TCR beta libraries came from three nested multiplex PCR rounds using slightly modified ARM-PCR. Forward primers for TRBV1-TRBV30 and a C-beta reverse primer served the first two PCR rounds, at roughly 10 cycles each. TCRdb processed the multiplex PCR reads anew with MiXCR; each CDR3 protein has one entry. This table has about 200,000 distinct CDR3 sequences, roughly 61% appearing once. Sequencing was done on a sample of peripheral blood. The source is a woman aged 60 to 75 with primary liver carcinoma and hepatitis B virus infection.

The genes are TRBV12-3 or TRBV12-4 and TRBJ1-6, with 8 bases that match TRBD1. The length of the CDR3 is 15 residues. Germline trimming cut 3 bases from V and 17 bases from J; bases unmatched to any gene: 15. The CDR3 DNA is TGTGCCAGCAGTTTTCGGACAGGGTATAATTCACCGGTCCACTTT. It codes for CASSFRTGYNSPVHF.

This rearrangement joins TRBV5-4 to TRBJ1-1; 7 bases agree with TRBD1. Looked up from germline, CDR1 is SGHNT and CDR2 is YYREEE (reference sequence). CDR3 length: 14 amino acids. Trimming at V came to 4 bases and at J to 4 bases, leaving 7 bases not matched to a gene. CDR3 DNA sequence: TGTGCCAGCAGCACTAGACAGGGATTCACTGAAGCTTTCTTT. Protein product: CASSTRQGFTEAFF.

A word on this clonotype: The conserved phenylalanine or tryptophan is not found at the CDR3 terminus, so this likely reflects a read error. The DNA is left out, because the CDR3 cannot be placed on it with certainty; the CDR3 is given as TCRdb lists it. J is TRBJ1-1 and V is TRBV11-2; TRBD1, the table's D call, was not compared with the DNA. Germline-derived CDR1 and CDR2 are SGHAT and FQNNGV. The CDR3 region is 16 residues in length, termini included. Here the CDR3 reads CASSLAWGQGRAESFL.

The genes are TRBV7-8 and TRBJ2-2; D may be TRBD1 or TRBD2 (6 bases each). In germline, CDR1 is SGHVS, CDR2 FQNEAQ. The CDR3 spans 12 residues. Trimming took 5 bases from V and 14 from J, leaving 15 bases between them. CDR3 region: CASSRTAGGLFF. CDR3 sequence (DNA): TGTGCCAGCAGCCGGACAGCCGGGGGACTGTTTTTT.

A remark on this clonotype: An end of the junction differs from the germline gene, which may be a read error. This chain joins TRBV7-9 and TRBJ1-1, with D perhaps matching TRBD1 (6 bases). Germline CDR1 and CDR2: SEHNR and FQNEAQ (reference sequence). This CDR3 has 14 amino acids. Here the CDR3 reads CASSSGAANTEALF. The CDR3 nucleotides are TGTGCCAGCAGCTCAGGGGCGGCCAACACTGAAGCTCTCTTT.

A word on this clonotype: A single base separates this from a much larger clone, so it may be a read error. The chain has TRBV4-1 and TRBJ2-7; no clear D. In germline, CDR1 is MGHRA, CDR2 YSYEKL. Trimming removed 4 bases at V and 1 base at J, with 14 bases between. The CDR3 spans 15 residues. CDR3 nucleotides: TGCGCCAGCAGCCCCTCGAGATTTCAGTCCTACGAGCAGTACTTC. The encoded protein is CASSPSRFQSYEQYF.

With respect to this clonotype: This may stem from a read error, because a much larger clone lies one nucleotide away. V and J are TRBV14 and TRBJ1-6; no firm D call. This CDR3 spans 14 amino acids. The V end lost 2 bases, the J end lost 9 bases, and 11 bases lay between the germline ends. The germline CDR1 and CDR2 sequences are SGHDN and FVKESK. The CDR3 DNA reads as TGTGCCAGCAGCCAAATACAGTATGGTTCACCCCTCCACTTT. It is translated as CASSQIQYGSPLHF.

The gene calls are TRBV11-2 and TRBJ2-5, with D perhaps being TRBD1 or TRBD2 (5 bases each). V shed 5 bases and J shed 9 bases, with 28 bases lying between them. Germline lookup yields CDR1 SGHAT and CDR2 FQNNGV. This CDR3 has 17 residues. CDR3 amino acids: CASSLGLGRDHQEAQYF. The CDR3 DNA is TGTGCCAGCAGCCTCGGGTTGGGTAGGGACCACCAGGAGGCCCAGTACTTC.

For this clonotype: At one boundary the junction diverges from the germline segment, which might be a read error. The gene calls are TRBV5-6 and TRBJ2-7, with 10 positions matching TRBD2. CDR1 is SGHDT and CDR2 is YYEEEE in the germline V gene. The CDR3 has 17 residues. The CDR3 region has the DNA TGTGCCAGTAGCTTGGCCAGGGCTAGCGGGGGTCAGCACGAGCAGTACTTC. This sequence encodes CASSLARASGGQHEQYF.

V usage is TRBV5-1 and J usage is TRBJ2-1; 16 positions agree with TRBD2. This CDR3 spans 16 amino acids. Trimming cost V 5 bases and J 4 bases; bases outside gene matches: 3. Looked up from germline, CDR1 is SGHRS and CDR2 is YFSETQ. The CDR3 DNA is TGCGCCAGCAGGGGACTAGCGGGAGGGCCGTACAATGAGCAGTTCTTC. This gives the protein CASRGLAGGPYNEQFF.